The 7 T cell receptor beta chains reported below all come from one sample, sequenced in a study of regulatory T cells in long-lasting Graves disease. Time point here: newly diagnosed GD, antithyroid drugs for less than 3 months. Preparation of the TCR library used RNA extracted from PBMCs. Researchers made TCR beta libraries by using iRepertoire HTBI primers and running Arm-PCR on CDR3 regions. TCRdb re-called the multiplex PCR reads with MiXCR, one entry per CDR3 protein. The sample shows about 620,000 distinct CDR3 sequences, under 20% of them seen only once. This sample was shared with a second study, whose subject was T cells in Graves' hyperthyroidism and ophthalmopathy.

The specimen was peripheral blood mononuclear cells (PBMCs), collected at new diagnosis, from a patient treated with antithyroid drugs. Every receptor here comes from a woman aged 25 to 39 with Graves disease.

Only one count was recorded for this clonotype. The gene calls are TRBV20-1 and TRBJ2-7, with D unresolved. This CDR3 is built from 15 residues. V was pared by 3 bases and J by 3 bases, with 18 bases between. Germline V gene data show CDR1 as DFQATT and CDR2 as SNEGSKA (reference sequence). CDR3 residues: CSARWLGKGDYEQYF. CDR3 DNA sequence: TGCAGTGCTAGGTGGTTGGGGAAGGGCGACTACGAGCAGTACTTC.

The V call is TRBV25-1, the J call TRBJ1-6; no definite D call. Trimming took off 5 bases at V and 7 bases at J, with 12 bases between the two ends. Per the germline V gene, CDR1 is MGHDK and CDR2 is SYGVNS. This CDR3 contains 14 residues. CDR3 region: CASSHTTPNSPLHF. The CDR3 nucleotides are TGTGCCAGCAGTCATACGACCCCCAATTCACCCCTCCACTTT.

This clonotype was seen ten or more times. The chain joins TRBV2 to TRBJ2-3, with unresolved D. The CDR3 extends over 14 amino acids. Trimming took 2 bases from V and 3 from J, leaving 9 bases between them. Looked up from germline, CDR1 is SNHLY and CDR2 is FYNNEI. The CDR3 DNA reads TGTGCCAGCAGTGAACGGGTCGGGACAGATACGCAGTATTTT. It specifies CASSERVGTDTQYF.

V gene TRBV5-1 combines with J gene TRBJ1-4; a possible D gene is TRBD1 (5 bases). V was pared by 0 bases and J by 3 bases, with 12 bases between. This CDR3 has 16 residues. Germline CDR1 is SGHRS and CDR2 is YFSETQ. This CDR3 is CASSLGGRGPNEKLFF. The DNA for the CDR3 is TGCGCCAGCAGCTTGGGGGGACGCGGGCCTAATGAAAAACTGTTTTTT.

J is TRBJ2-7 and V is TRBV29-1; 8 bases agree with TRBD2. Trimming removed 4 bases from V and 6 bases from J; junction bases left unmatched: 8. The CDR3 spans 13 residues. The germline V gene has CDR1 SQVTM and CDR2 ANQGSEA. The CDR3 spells CSVVETSAFEQYF. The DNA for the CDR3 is TGCAGCGTTGTCGAGACTAGCGCATTCGAGCAGTACTTC.

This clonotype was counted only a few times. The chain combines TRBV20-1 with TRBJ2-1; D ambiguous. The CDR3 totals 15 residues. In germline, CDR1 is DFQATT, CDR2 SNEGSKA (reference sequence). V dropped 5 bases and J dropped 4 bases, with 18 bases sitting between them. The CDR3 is CSALPLRWNYNEQFF. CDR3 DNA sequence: TGCAGTGCTTTGCCCCTCCGCTGGAATTACAATGAGCAGTTCTTC.

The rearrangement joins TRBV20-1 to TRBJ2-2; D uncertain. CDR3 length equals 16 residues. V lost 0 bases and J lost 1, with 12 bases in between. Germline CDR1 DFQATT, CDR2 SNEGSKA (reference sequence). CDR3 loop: CSARDINSLNTGELFF. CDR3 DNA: TGCAGTGCTAGAGATATTAATAGCTTGAACACCGGGGAGCTGTTTTTT.